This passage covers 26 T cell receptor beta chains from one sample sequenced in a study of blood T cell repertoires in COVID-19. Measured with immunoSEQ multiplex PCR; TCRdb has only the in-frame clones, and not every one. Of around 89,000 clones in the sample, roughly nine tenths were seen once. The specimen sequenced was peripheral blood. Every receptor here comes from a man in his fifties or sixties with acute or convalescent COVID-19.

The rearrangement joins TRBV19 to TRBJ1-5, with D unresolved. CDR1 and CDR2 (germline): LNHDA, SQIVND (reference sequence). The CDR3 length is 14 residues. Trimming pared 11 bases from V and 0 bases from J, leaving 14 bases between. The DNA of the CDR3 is TGTGCCTGTACGGTGCAGGATAGCAATCAGCCCCAGCATTTT. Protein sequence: CACTVQDSNQPQHF.

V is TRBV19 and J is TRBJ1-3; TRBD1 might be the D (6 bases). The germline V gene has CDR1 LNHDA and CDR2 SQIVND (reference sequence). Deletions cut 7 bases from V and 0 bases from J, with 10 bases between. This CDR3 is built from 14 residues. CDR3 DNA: TGTGCCAGTAAGATAGGGGGCTCTGGAAACACCATATATTTT. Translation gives CASKIGGSGNTIYF.

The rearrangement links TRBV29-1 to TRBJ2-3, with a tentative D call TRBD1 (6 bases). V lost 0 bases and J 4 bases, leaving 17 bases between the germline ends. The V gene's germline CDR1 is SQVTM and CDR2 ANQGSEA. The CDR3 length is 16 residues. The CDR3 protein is CSVEDSSGALADTQYF. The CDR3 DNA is TGCAGCGTTGAAGATAGCTCAGGGGCTCTGGCAGATACGCAGTATTTT.

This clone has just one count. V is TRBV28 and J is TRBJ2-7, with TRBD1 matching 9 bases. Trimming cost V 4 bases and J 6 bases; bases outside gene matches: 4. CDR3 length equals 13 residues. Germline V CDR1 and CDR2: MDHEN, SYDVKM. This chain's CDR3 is CASSSDRGGEQYV. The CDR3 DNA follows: TGTGCCAGCAGTTCCGACAGGGGGGGCGAGCAGTACGTC.

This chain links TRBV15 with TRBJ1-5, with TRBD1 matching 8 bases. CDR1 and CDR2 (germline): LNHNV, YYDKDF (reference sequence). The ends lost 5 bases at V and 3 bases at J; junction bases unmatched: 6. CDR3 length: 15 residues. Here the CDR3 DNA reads TGTGCCACCAGCCCTGGACAGGGTCTCAATCAGCCCCAGCATTTT. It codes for CATSPGQGLNQPQHF. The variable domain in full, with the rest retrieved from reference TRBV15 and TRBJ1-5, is DAMVIQNPRYQVTQFGKPVTLSCSQTLNHNVMYWYQQKSSQAPKLLFHYYDKDFNNEADTPDNFQSRRPNTSFCFLDIRSPGLGDTAMYLCATSPGQGLNQPQHFGDGTRLSIL.

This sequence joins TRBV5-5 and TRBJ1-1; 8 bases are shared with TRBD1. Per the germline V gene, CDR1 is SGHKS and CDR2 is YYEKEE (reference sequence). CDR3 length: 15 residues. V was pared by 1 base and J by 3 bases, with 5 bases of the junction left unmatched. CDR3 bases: TGTGCCAGCAGCTTGCCCAGGGGGCTGGACACTGAAGCTTTCTTT. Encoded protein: CASSLPRGLDTEAFF. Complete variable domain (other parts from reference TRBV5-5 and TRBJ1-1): DAGVTQSPTHLIKTRGQQVTLRCSPISGHKSVSWYQQVLGQGPQFIFQYYEKEERGRGNFPDRFSARQFPNYSSELNVNALLLGDSALYLCASSLPRGLDTEAFFGQGTRLTVV.

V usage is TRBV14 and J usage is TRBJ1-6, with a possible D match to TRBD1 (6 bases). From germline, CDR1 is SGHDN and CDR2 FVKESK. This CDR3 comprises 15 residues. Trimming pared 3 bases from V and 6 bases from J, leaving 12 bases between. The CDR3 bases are TGTGCCAGCAGCCAGCAGGGGAGCAGTAATTCACCCCTCCACTTT. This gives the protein CASSQQGSSNSPLHF.

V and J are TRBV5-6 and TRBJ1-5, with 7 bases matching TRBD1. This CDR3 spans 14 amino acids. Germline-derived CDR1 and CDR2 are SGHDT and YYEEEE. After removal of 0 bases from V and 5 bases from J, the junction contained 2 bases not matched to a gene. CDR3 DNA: TGTGCCAGCAGCTTGGGAGGGGGCGATCAGCCCCAGCATTTT. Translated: CASSLGGGDQPQHF.

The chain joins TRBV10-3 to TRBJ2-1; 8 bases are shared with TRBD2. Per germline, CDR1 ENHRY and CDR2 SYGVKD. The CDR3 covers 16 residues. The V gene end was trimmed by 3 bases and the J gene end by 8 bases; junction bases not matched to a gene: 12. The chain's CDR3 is CAISEPGGEKGYEQFF. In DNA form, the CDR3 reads TGTGCCATCAGTGAACCGGGGGGGGAAAAGGGGTATGAGCAGTTCTTC.

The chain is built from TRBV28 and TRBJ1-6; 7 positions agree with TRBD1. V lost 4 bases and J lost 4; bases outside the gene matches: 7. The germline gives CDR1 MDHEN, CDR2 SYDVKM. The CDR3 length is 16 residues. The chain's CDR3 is CASSSGGEVYNSPLHF. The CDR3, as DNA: TGTGCCAGCAGTTCAGGGGGAGAGGTGTATAATTCACCCCTCCACTTT.

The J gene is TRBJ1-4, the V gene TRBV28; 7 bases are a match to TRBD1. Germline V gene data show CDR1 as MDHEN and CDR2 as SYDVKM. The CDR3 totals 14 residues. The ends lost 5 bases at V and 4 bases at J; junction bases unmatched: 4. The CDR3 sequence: CASSNRDSNEKLFF. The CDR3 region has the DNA TGTGCCAGCAGTAACCGGGACAGTAATGAAAAACTGTTTTTT. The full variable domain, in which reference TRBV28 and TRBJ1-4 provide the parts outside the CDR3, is DVKVTQSSRYLVKRTGEKVFLECVQDMDHENMFWYRQDPGLGLRLIYFSYDVKMKEKGDIPEGYSVSREKKERFSLILESASTNQTSMYLCASSNRDSNEKLFFGSGTQLSVL.

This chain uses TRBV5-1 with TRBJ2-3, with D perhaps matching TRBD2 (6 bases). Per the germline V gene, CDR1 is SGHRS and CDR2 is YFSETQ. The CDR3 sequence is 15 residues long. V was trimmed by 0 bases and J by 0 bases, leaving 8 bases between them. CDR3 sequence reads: CASSLERVSTDTQYF. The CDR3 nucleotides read TGCGCCAGCAGCTTGGAGCGGGTCAGCACAGATACGCAGTATTTT.

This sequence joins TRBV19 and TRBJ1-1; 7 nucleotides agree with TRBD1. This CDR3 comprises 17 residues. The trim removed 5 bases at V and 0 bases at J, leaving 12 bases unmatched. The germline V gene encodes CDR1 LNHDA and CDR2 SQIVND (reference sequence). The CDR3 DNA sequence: TGTGCCAGTAGTGCAAGCTACAGGGGCCCCCTGAACACTGAAGCTTTCTTT. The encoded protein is CASSASYRGPLNTEAFF.

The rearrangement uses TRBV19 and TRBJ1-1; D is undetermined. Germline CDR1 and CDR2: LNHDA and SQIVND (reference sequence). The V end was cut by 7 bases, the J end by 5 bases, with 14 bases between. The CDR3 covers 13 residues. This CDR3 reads CASTPLGRTEAFF. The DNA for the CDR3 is TGTGCCAGTACTCCCTTGGGGAGAACTGAAGCTTTCTTT.

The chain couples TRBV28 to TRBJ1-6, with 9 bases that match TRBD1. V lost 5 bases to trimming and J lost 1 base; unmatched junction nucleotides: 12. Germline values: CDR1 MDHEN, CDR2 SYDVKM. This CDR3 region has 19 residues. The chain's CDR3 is CASSPPGQGWLSYNSPLHF. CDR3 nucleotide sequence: TGTGCCAGCAGTCCCCCCGGACAGGGGTGGTTATCCTATAATTCACCCCTCCACTTT.

The chain's CDR3 is CASSPPRVGELFF. CDR3 DNA sequence: TGTGCCAGCAGCCCCCCCAGGGTTGGGGAGCTGTTTTTT. This rearrangement joins TRBV5-6 to TRBJ2-2; tentative D call: TRBD1 (5 bases). Germline CDR1 is SGHDT and CDR2 is YYEEEE. V lost 4 bases and J 8 bases, leaving 12 bases between the germline ends. This CDR3 has 13 amino acids.

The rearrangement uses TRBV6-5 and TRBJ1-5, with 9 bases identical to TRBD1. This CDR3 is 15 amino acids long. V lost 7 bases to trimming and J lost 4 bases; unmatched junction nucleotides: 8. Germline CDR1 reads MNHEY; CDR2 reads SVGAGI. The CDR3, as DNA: TGTGCCAGCACCTCAAGACAGGGGGTAAATCAGCCCCAGCATTTT. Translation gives CASTSRQGVNQPQHF.

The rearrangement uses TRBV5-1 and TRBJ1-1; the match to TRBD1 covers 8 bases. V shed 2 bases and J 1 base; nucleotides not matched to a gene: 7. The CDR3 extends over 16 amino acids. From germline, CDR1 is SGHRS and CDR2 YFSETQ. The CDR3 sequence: CASSLETGAQNTEAFF. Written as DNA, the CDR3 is TGCGCCAGCAGCTTAGAGACAGGGGCCCAGAACACTGAAGCTTTCTTT.

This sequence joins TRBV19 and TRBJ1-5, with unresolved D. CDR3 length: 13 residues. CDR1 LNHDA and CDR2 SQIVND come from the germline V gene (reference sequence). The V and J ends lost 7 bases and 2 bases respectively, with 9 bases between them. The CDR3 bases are TGTGCCAGTAAACACAGTGGCAATCAGCCCCAGCATTTT. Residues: CASKHSGNQPQHF.

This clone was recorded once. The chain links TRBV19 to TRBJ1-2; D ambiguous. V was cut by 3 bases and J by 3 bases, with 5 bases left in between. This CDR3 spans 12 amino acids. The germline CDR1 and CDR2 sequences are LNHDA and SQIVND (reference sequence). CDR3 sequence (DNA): TGTGCCAGTAGTATCCGTGACTATGGCTACACCTTC. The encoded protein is CASSIRDYGYTF.

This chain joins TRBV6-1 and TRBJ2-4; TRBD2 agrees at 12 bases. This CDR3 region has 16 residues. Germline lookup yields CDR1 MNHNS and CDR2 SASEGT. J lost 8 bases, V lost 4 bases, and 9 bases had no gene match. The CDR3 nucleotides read TGTGCCAGCAGTGGGTCTAGCGGGGGGGCTCTAGACATTCAGTACTTC. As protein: CASSGSSGGALDIQYF.

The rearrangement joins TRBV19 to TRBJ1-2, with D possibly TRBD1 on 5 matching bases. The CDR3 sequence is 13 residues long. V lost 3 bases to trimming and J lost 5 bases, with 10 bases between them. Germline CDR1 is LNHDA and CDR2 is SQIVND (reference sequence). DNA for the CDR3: TGTGCCAGTAGTATTTCCGGGGGGTATGGCTACACCTTC. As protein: CASSISGGYGYTF.

CDR3 residues: CASSVTGTEAFF. In nucleotides, the CDR3 is TGCGCCAGCAGCGTCACAGGCACTGAAGCTTTCTTT. This chain uses TRBV5-1 with TRBJ1-1, with D perhaps matching TRBD1 (5 bases). The germline V gene has CDR1 SGHRS and CDR2 YFSETQ. The V and J ends lost 4 bases and 4 bases respectively, with 8 bases between them. The CDR3 totals 12 residues.

The CDR3 loop is CASSFSFPGELFF. The CDR3, as DNA: TGTGCCAGCAGCTTTTCCTTCCCCGGGGAGCTGTTTTTT. This sequence joins TRBV11-3 and TRBJ2-2; D is unclear. The germline V and J ends were trimmed by 3 bases and 6 bases, with 8 bases remaining between them. The germline V gene encodes CDR1 SGHNT and CDR2 YENEEA. The CDR3 is 13 amino acids. Filled out from reference TRBV11-3 and TRBJ2-2, the complete variable domain reads EAGVVQSPRYKIIEKKQPVAFWCNPISGHNTLYWYLQNLGQGPELLIRYENEEAVDDSQLPKDRFSAERLKGVDSTLKIQPAELGDSAVYLCASSFSFPGELFFGEGSRLTVL.

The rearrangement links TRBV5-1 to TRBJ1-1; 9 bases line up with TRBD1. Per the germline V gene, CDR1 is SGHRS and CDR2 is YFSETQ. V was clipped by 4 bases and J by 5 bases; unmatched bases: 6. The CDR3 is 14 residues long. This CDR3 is CASSKDRGRTEAFF. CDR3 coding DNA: TGCGCCAGCAGCAAGGACAGGGGACGGACTGAAGCTTTCTTT.

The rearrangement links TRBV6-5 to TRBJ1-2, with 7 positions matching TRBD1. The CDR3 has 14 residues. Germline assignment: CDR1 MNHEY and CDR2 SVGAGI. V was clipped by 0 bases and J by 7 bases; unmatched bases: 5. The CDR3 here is CASSYSGTVGGYTF. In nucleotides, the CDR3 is TGTGCCAGCAGTTACTCCGGGACAGTCGGTGGCTACACCTTC.